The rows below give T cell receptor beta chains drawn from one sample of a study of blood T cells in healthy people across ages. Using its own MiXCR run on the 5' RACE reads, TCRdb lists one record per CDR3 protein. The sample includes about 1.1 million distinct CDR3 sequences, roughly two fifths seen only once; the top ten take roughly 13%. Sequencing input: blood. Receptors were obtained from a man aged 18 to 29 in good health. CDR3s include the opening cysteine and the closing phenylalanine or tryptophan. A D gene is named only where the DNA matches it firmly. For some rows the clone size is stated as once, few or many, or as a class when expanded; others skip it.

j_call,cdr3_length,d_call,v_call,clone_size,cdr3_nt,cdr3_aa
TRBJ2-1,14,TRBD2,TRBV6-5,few,TGTGCCAGCACTAGCGGGGGGACCTACAATGAGCAGTTCTTC,CASTSGGTYNEQFF
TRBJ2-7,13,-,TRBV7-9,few,TGTGCCAGCATGGGGAGGACCTCCTACGAGCAGTACTTC,CASMGRTSYEQYF
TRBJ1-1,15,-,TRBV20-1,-,TGCAGTGCTAGCCGGACGGGCACCCGGGTCACTGAAGCTTTCTTT,CSASRTGTRVTEAFF
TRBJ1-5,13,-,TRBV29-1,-,TGCAGCGTTGAACTGGGGAGCAATCAGCCCCAGCATTTT,CSVELGSNQPQHF
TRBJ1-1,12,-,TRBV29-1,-,TGCAGCGTTGACAGGGCGGACACTGAAGCTTTCTTT,CSVDRADTEAFF
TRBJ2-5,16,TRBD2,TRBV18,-,TGTGCCAGCTCACCTGTTCTAGCGGGGGCTTCGGAGACCCAGTACTTC,CASSPVLAGASETQYF
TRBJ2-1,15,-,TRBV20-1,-,TGCAGTGCCAGGCCCCTAGCTGACTACCAAGAGACCCAGTTCTTC,CSARPLADYQETQFF
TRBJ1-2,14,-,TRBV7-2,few,TGTGCCAGCAGTCCAGCAGGGTCCAACTATGGCTACACCTTC,CASSPAGSNYGYTF
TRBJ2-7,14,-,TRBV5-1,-,TGCGCCAGCAGCTTGCAGGTCAGCTCCTACGAGCAGTACTTC,CASSLQVSSYEQYF
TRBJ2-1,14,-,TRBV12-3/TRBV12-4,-,TGTGCCAGCAGTTCAGAACAGGGGGGGGAGACCCAGTTCTTC,CASSSEQGGETQFF
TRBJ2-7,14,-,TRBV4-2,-,TGTGCCAGCAGCGAAGGGACTCGGGACGGCGAGCAGTACTTC,CASSEGTRDGEQYF
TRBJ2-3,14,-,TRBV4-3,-,TGCGCCAGCAGCCTCGAGGAGAGGACAGATACGCAGTATTTT,CASSLEERTDTQYF
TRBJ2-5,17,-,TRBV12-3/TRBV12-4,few,TGTGCCAGCAGTTCCTCCCCCGTAGGACTGCATCAAGAGACCCAGTACTTC,CASSSSPVGLHQETQYF
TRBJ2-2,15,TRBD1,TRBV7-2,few,TGTGCCAGCAGCCTACAGGGGGGTAACACCGGGGAGCTGTTTTTT,CASSLQGGNTGELFF
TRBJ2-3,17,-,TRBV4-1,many,TGCGCCAGCAGCCCGGACAGACGCGAACTTCGCACAGATACGCAGTATTTT,CASSPDRRELRTDTQYF
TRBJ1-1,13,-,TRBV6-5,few,TGTGCCAGCAGCCCCGAGGGGCTGACTGAAGCTTTCTTT,CASSPEGLTEAFF
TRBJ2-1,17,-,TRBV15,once,TGTGCCACCAGCAGAGCGGCCAGCAAATACCTCTACAATGAGCAGTTCTTC,CATSRAASKYLYNEQFF
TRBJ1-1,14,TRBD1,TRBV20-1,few,TGCAGTGCTCGTAGGACAGGACTGAACACTGAAGCTTTCTTT,CSARRTGLNTEAFF
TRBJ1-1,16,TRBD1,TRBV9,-,TGTGCCAGCAGCGTAGAGGGGGCACCCCCTCACACTGAAGCTTTCTTT,CASSVEGAPPHTEAFF
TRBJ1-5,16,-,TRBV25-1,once,TGTGCCAGCAGTCTTAAGGGACCAAAGAGCAATCAGCCCCAGCATTTT,CASSLKGPKSNQPQHF
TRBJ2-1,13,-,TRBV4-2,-,TGTGCCAGCAGCCAAGAGATAGCCGATGAGCAGTTCTTC,CASSQEIADEQFF
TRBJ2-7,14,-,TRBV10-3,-,TGTGCCATCAGAGTTAACAGGGATTTGGGCGAGCAGTACTTC,CAIRVNRDLGEQYF
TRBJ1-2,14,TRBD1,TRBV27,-,TGTGCCAGCAGGCACAGGGGGGAATACTATGGCTACACCTTC,CASRHRGEYYGYTF
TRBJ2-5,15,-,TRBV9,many,TGTGCCAGCAGCGTAGACACGGGCAGGGGAGAGACCCAGTACTTC,CASSVDTGRGETQYF
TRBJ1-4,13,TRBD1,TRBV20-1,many,TGCAGTGCCCAGGAGACAGGGAGGGGAAAACTGTTTTTT,CSAQETGRGKLFF
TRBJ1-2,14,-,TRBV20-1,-,TGCAGTGCCCCGGTCAGGGACTCCGGCTATGGCTACACCTTC,CSAPVRDSGYGYTF
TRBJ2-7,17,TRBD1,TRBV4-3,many,TGCGCCAGCAGCCAAGATCGACTCGGGACAGGGCCGCAAGAGCAGTACTTC,CASSQDRLGTGPQEQYF
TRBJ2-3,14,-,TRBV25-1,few,TGTGCCAGCAGTGATTCCACGGGGTCAGATACGCAGTATTTT,CASSDSTGSDTQYF
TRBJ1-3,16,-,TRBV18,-,TGTGCCAGCTCACCCTCGGGCAGGGGTTCCGGAAACACCATATATTTT,CASSPSGRGSGNTIYF
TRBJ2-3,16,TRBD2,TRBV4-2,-,TGTGCCAGCAGCCCTCAACTAGCGGGGGGGGGAGATACGCAGTATTTT,CASSPQLAGGGDTQYF
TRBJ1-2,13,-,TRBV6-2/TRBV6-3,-,TGTGCCAGCACACGTACAGGGCGTAATGGCTACACCTTC,CASTRTGRNGYTF
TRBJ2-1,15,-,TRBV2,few,TGTGCCAGCAGTGAATTATGGCAGGGGGGGAATGAGCAGTTCTTC,CASSELWQGGNEQFF
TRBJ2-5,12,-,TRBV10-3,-,TGTGCCATCAGTGAGGGGGACAATGAGCAGTACTTC,CAISEGDNEQYF
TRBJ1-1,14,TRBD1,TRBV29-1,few,TGCAGCGTATTACAGGGGGCGCTTGGCACTGAAGCTTTCTTT,CSVLQGALGTEAFF
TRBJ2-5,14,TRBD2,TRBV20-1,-,TGCAGTGCCAGAAGGGCGGGGGTCTACAATGAGCAGTACTTC,CSARRAGVYNEQYF
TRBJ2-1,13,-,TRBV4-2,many,TGTGCCAGCAGCCAAGAAGTTTACAATGAGCAGTTCTTC,CASSQEVYNEQFF
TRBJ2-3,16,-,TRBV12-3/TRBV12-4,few,TGTGCCAGCAGTCCTAGCTTCAGTCTTTCTACAGATACGCAGTATTTT,CASSPSFSLSTDTQYF
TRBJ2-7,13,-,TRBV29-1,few,TGCAGCGTTGCAACAGGCCTTTCCTACGAGCAGTACTTC,CSVATGLSYEQYF
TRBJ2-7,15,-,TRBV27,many,TGTGCCAGCCACGAATTCGGGGCAGGGGCGGACGAGCAGTACTTC,CASHEFGAGADEQYF
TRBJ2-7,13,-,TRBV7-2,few,TGTGCCAGCAGCTTGGGCGAAATTAACGAGCAGTACTTC,CASSLGEINEQYF
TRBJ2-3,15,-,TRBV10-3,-,TGTGCCATCAGTGGTCGGAACCAGAGCACAGATACGCAGTATTTT,CAISGRNQSTDTQYF
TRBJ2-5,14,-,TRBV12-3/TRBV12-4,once,TGTGCCAGCAGCGACAGGTCTTGGAAAGAGACCCAGTACTTC,CASSDRSWKETQYF